This T cell receptor beta chain was sequenced in a study of cytomegalovirus exposure and HLA in healthy donors. This clone was counted once. Antigen specificity is unknown. Trimming took 1 base from V and 7 from J, leaving 22 bases between them. The CDR3 is made up of 17 amino acids. Germline loops: CDR1 SEHNR, CDR2 FQNEAQ (reference sequence). The table came from immunoSEQ multiplex PCR; TCRdb's copy has only in-frame clones and leaves some out. Found here are 82,000 or so clones, approximately 93% of them singletons; the top ten hold 0.65% to 0.7%. Study conclusions and caveats: Cytomegalovirus status was reportedly diagnosed by the classifier with high sensitivity and specificity. Cytomegalovirus association was listed for under 200 TCR beta chains.

V and J are TRBV7-9 and TRBJ1-2, with D possibly TRBD1 on 5 matching bases. Sequencing was done on a sample of PBMCs. This TCR was sampled from a man younger than 35 in good health and CMV-seronegative. The CDR3 protein is CASSLDPLRTGWVGYTF. As DNA, the CDR3 is TGTGCCAGCAGCTTAGACCCTCTCCGTACAGGCTGGGTTGGCTACACCTTC.